This T cell receptor (beta chain) was found in a study of post-analysis software for immune sequencing data. Looking at the study overall: Progressive-relapsing, secondary progressive and relapsing-remitting multiple sclerosis were among the disease courses included.

Notes on the study in general: Compared with controls, patients showed significantly lower normalized Chao1 diversity. In patients, TRBV5-6, TRBV5-1 and TRBV20-1 belonged to about five TRBV segments found more frequently than in controls.

Sequencing libraries made from TCR beta cDNA carried unique molecular identifiers. TCRdb re-analysed the PCR reads in MiXCR, keeping a single row per CDR3 protein. Here the sample spans around 700,000 distinct CDR3 sequences, approximately 59% being singletons. The length of the CDR3 is 13 residues. The V gene lost 11 bases and the J gene lost 0 bases, with 13 bases spanning the gap. Germline assignment: CDR1 SEHNR and CDR2 FQNEAQ (reference sequence). This clonotype was detected once. As yet, its antigen is unknown. The receptor comes from a girl aged 2-9 years with multiple sclerosis. The sequencing input was blood. This chain joins TRBV7-9 and TRBJ1-1, with a weak D call TRBD1 (5 bases). CDR3 DNA: TGTGCCCTCTGGGGCCCCATGAACACTGAAGCTTTCTTT. Protein: CALWGPMNTEAFF.